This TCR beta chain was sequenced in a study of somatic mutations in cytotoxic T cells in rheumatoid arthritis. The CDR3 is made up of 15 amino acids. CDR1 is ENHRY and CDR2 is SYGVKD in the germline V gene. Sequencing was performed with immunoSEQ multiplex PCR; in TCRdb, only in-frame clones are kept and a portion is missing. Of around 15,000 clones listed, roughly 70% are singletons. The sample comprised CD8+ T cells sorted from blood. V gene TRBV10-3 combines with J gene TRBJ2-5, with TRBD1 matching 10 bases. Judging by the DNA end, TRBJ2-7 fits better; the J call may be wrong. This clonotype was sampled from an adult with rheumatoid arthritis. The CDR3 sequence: CAISRGTGENYEQYF. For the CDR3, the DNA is TGTGCCATCAGTCGGGGGACAGGGGAAAACTACGAGCAGTACTTC.